Below, 23 T cell receptor beta chains from the same sample are listed, as sequenced in a study of molecular identifiers for immune sequencing clone quantification. TCRdb processed the PCR reads anew with MiXCR; each CDR3 protein has one entry. The sample lists tens of thousands of distinct CDR3 sequences, 21% occurring once. Sequenced material: naive CD8+ T cells from blood, with Jurkat cell RNA spiked in. Subset noted: FACS-sorted CD8+CD4-CCR7+CD45RA+ naive T cells. These receptor sequences come from a human donor in good health. Some libraries in this study had Jurkat cell RNA spiked in.

Ten or more counts support this clonotype. This chain uses TRBV3-1 with TRBJ1-1; TRBD1 matches 8 bases. CDR1 is LGHDT, CDR2 YNNKEL, per germline (reference sequence). The CDR3 has 18 residues. V lost 2 bases, J lost 3 bases, and 14 bases stayed unmatched. In DNA form, the CDR3 reads TGTGCCAGCAGCCAAATAGACAGGGGAGGCAATTTGGACACTGAAGCTTTCTTT. Encoded protein: CASSQIDRGGNLDTEAFF.

This chain connects TRBV27 to TRBJ2-7, with TRBD1 matching 7 bases. The junction had 11 bases not matched to a gene; V was cut back by 4 bases and J by 2 bases. Looked up from germline, CDR1 is MNHEY and CDR2 is SMNVEV (reference sequence). This CDR3 has 16 amino acids. The CDR3 nucleotides read TGTGCCAGCAGTTCATCTAGCCCCCAGGGGGCCTACGAGCAGTACTTC. This encodes CASSSSSPQGAYEQYF.

Comments on this clonotype: This may come from a read error, since a much larger clone is one base off. V gene TRBV15 combines with J gene TRBJ2-3, with D perhaps TRBD1 or TRBD2 (5 bases each). The V end lost 1 base, the J end lost 7 bases, and 12 bases lay between the germline ends. This CDR3 region has 14 residues. Germline assignment: CDR1 LNHNV and CDR2 YYDKDF (reference sequence). CDR3 in amino acids: CATSRGIGTNTQYF. The CDR3 nucleotides are TGTGCCACCAGCAGAGGGATAGGGACGAATACGCAGTATTTT.

Details on this clonotype: A read error is possible here, since a much larger clone lies one base away. J is TRBJ1-5 and V is TRBV6-1; TRBD1 is a possible D gene (6 bases). V was cut by 0 bases and J by 0 bases, with 9 bases left in between. The germline V gene has CDR1 MNHNS and CDR2 SASEGT. CDR3 length: 16 residues. The chain's CDR3 is CASSEATGFSNQPQHF. The CDR3 bases are TGTGCCAGCAGTGAAGCCACAGGGTTTAGCAATCAGCCCCAGCATTTT.

There are a few counts of this clonotype. The chain combines TRBV27 with TRBJ2-5; D ambiguous. Trimming stripped 6 bases from V and 0 bases from J, with 8 bases between. Germline V gives CDR1 MNHEY, CDR2 SMNVEV (reference sequence). This CDR3 has 13 amino acids. This CDR3 reads CASSVRDQETQYF. DNA of the CDR3: TGTGCCAGCAGCGTTCGGGACCAAGAGACCCAGTACTTC.

This clonotype was found a few times. The chain recombines TRBV30 with TRBJ2-3; D gene unclear. Germline CDR1 reads GTSNPN; CDR2 reads SVGIG (reference sequence). With 4 bases removed from V and 0 bases from J, the gap between germline ends came to 14 bases. The CDR3 consists of 15 residues. DNA of the CDR3: TGTGCCTGGACCGTCGTGGGGATGAGCACAGATACGCAGTATTTT. Translation: CAWTVVGMSTDTQYF.

CDR3 coding DNA: TGTGCCAGTAGTCCCGGGACAGGGGTTTGGTACGAGCAGTACTTC. It is translated as CASSPGTGVWYEQYF. This chain uses TRBV19 with TRBJ2-7; 10 bases match TRBD1. Germline V lookup: CDR1 LNHDA, CDR2 SQIVND (reference sequence). The CDR3 spans 15 residues. Germline trimming cut 5 bases from V and 4 bases from J; bases unmatched to any gene: 8.

In the case of this clonotype: A single base separates this from a much larger clone, so it may be a read error. This sequence joins TRBV7-9 and TRBJ2-3, with TRBD2 identical over 12 bases. Per germline, CDR1 SEHNR and CDR2 FQNEAQ (reference sequence). Trimming at V came to 5 bases and at J to 2 bases, leaving 5 bases not matched to a gene. This CDR3 region has 16 residues. The CDR3: CASSTRTSGDTDTQYF. The CDR3 DNA sequence: TGTGCCAGCAGCACTAGGACTAGCGGGGACACAGATACGCAGTATTTT.

This sequence joins TRBV7-9 and TRBJ1-5; D is ambiguous. CDR1 is SEHNR and CDR2 is FQNEAQ in the germline V gene (reference sequence). V lost 4 bases, J lost 1 base, and 23 bases lay in between. The CDR3 consists of 19 residues. The CDR3 spells CASSYNSRGRLMSNQPQHF. CDR3 sequence (DNA): TGTGCCAGCAGCTATAATTCTAGAGGTAGGTTGATGAGCAATCAGCCCCAGCATTTT. Drawing the rest from reference TRBV7-9 and TRBJ1-5, the complete variable domain is DTGVSQNPRHKITKRGQNVTFRCDPISEHNRLYWYRQTLGQGPEFLTYFQNEAQLEKSRLLSDRFSAERPKGSFSTLEIQRTEQGDSAMYLCASSYNSRGRLMSNQPQHFGDGTRLSIL.

Points on this clonotype: One base away lies a much larger clone, so this may be a sequencing read error. The chain couples TRBV6-5 to TRBJ1-5; a weak D match, TRBD1 (6 bases). CDR1 and CDR2 (germline): MNHEY, SVGAGI. V was shortened by 6 bases and J by 2 bases, with 14 bases between the two germline ends. The CDR3 is 15 amino acids. Written as DNA, the CDR3 is TGTGCCAGCAGGAACAGGGCCGGGGGCAATCAGCCCCAGCATTTT. This encodes CASRNRAGGNQPQHF.

This clonotype was seen many times. V gene TRBV5-1 combines with J gene TRBJ2-1, with TRBD1 matching over 7 bases. Germline lookup yields CDR1 SGHRS and CDR2 YFSETQ. This CDR3 contains 14 residues. V trimming: 7 bases; J trimming: 5 bases; junction bases outside the gene matches: 9. CDR3 nucleotides: TGCGCCAGCGGTGTAGGGGGCGAAAACAATGAGCAGTTCTTC. Amino acids: CASGVGGENNEQFF.

For this clonotype: This may come from a read error, since a much larger clone is one base off. The chain employs TRBV6-2 or TRBV6-3 and TRBJ1-5, with D possibly TRBD1 on 5 matching bases. CDR3 length: 12 amino acids. From germline, CDR1 is MNHEY and CDR2 SVGEGT. The V and J ends lost 7 bases and 7 bases respectively, with 11 bases between them. The CDR3 loop reads CASKGREQPQHF. The CDR3 DNA follows: TGTGCCAGCAAGGGGCGGGAACAGCCCCAGCATTTT.

This clonotype appeared many times. The CDR3 DNA is TGTGCCAGTAGTAATGGGGTCTACACTGAAGCTTTCTTT. It translates to CASSNGVYTEAFF. The chain recombines TRBV19 with TRBJ1-1; D not resolved. The CDR3 runs to 13 residues. Germline CDR1 reads LNHDA; CDR2 reads SQIVND (reference sequence). V lost 4 bases to trimming and J lost 3 bases, with 9 bases between them.

This clonotype was detected only a few times. This rearrangement joins TRBV7-2 to TRBJ1-1; 9 bases match TRBD1. The CDR3 is 16 residues long. Germline-derived CDR1 and CDR2 are SGHTA and FQGNSA. V lost 2 bases and J lost 5; bases outside the gene matches: 9. CDR3 sequence (DNA): TGTGCCAGCAGCTTACCACGGGACAGGGTTGTTACTGAAGCTTTCTTT. Its translation is CASSLPRDRVVTEAFF.

This clonotype was observed a few times. J is TRBJ2-7 and V is TRBV6-2 or TRBV6-3; D possibly corresponds to TRBD1 (5 bases). In germline, CDR1 is MNHEY, CDR2 SVGEGT. V lost 2 bases to trimming and J lost 3 bases, with 14 bases between them. CDR3 length: 15 amino acids. CDR3 in DNA: TGTGCCAGCAGTTACCATACTACAGGAGTCTACGAGCAGTACTTC. This gives the protein CASSYHTTGVYEQYF.

A word on this clonotype: This may be a read error, as it is one base from a much larger clone. This chain connects TRBV9 to TRBJ2-7; tentative D call: TRBD1 (5 bases). Germline CDR1 SGDLS, CDR2 YYNGEE. The CDR3 totals 14 residues. V lost 4 bases, J lost 4 bases, and 15 bases lay in between. The CDR3 DNA reads as TGTGCCAGCAGCCCACGGAACAGGCCTTACGAGCAGTACTTC. This sequence encodes CASSPRNRPYEQYF. The full variable domain, rest sourced from reference TRBV9 and TRBJ2-7, is DSGVTQTPKHLITATGQRVTLRCSPRSGDLSVYWYQQSLDQGLQFLIQYYNGEERAKGNILERFSAQQFPDLHSELNLSSLELGDSALYFCASSPRNRPYEQYFGPGTRLTVT.

Regarding this clonotype: A much larger clone is a single base away; this may be a read error. V is TRBV30 and J is TRBJ2-7, with D uncertain. This CDR3 region has 12 residues. Germline V lookup: CDR1 GTSNPN, CDR2 SVGIG (reference sequence). The CDR3 loop reads CAWSVRSYGQYF. CDR3 DNA: TGTGCCTGGAGTGTTCGGTCCTACGGGCAGTACTTC.

This clonotype was recorded at least ten times. The chain links TRBV11-2 to TRBJ2-7; D possibly corresponds to TRBD2 (6 bases). This CDR3 is built from 14 residues. The V end lost 4 bases, the J end lost 6 bases, and 16 bases lay between the germline ends. CDR1 is SGHAT and CDR2 is FQNNGV in the germline V gene. CDR3 sequence (DNA): TGTGCCAGCAGCTCCGTGGGACTCCTAGGCGAGCAGTACTTC. It yields the protein CASSSVGLLGEQYF.

This clonotype was seen a few times. This chain uses TRBV5-1 with TRBJ2-7; D is possibly TRBD1 (6 bases). Trimming removed 2 bases at V and 2 bases at J, with 11 bases between. CDR3 length equals 14 residues. CDR1 and CDR2 (germline): SGHRS, YFSETQ. CDR3 nucleotides: TGCGCCAGCAGCTTTGCAGGGGCCACCTACGAGCAGTACTTC. It is translated as CASSFAGATYEQYF.

Turning to this clonotype: A much larger clone differs from this one at a single base, so this may be a read error. The chain combines TRBV2 with TRBJ2-2; the D gene is possibly TRBD2 (5 bases). CDR1 SNHLY and CDR2 FYNNEI come from the germline V gene. CDR3 length equals 15 residues. Here the CDR3 reads CASSEIPANTGEPFF. CDR3 DNA sequence: TGTGCCAGCAGTGAAATCCCTGCGAACACCGGGGAGCCGTTTTTT.

This clonotype was counted ten times or more. This rearrangement joins TRBV20-1 to TRBJ2-3, with D maybe TRBD2 (5 bases). The CDR3 is 15 amino acids. Per germline, CDR1 DFQATT and CDR2 SNEGSKA (reference sequence). V lost 0 bases to trimming and J lost 0 bases, with 10 bases between them. The CDR3 loop is CSARDLALSTDTQYF. CDR3 DNA sequence: TGCAGTGCTAGAGATCTAGCCCTCAGCACAGATACGCAGTATTTT.

Only a few counts were recorded for this clonotype. The chain has TRBV19 and TRBJ2-6; no clear D. The CDR3 sequence is 14 residues long. Looked up from germline, CDR1 is LNHDA and CDR2 is SQIVND (reference sequence). Trimming stripped 1 base from V and 4 bases from J, with 5 bases between. The CDR3 reads CASSIGRGANVLTF. The CDR3 DNA reads as TGTGCCAGTAGTATAGGGCGAGGGGCCAACGTCCTGACTTTC.

This clonotype was recorded many times. This chain links TRBV19 with TRBJ2-7; perhaps TRBD1 as D (6 bases). Germline CDR1 and CDR2: LNHDA and SQIVND (reference sequence). V was trimmed by 1 base and J by 3 bases, leaving 10 bases between them. The CDR3 length is 14 residues. The CDR3 bases are TGTGCCAGTAGTATAGGGGACAAAGACTACGAGCAGTACTTC. Its translation: CASSIGDKDYEQYF. The variable domain in full, with the rest retrieved from reference TRBV19 and TRBJ2-7, is DGGITQSPKYLFRKEGQNVTLSCEQNLNHDAMYWYRQDPGQGLRLIYYSQIVNDFQKGDIAEGYSVSREKKESFPLTVTSAQKNPTAFYLCASSIGDKDYEQYFGPGTRLTVT.